This entry features one T cell receptor beta chain sequence. Antigen unknown. The record originates from a study of post-analysis software for immune sequencing data. Whole-study context: Relapsing-remitting, secondary progressive and progressive-relapsing multiple sclerosis courses were included. The study's findings and limits: TRBV5-6, TRBV5-1 and TRBV20-1 were among roughly 5 TRBV segments more frequent in patients than controls. When compared against controls, multiple sclerosis patients showed significantly lower normalized Chao1 diversity. By F measure, samples from a shared preparation batch strongly co-clustered.

The TCR beta cDNA libraries contained unique molecular identifiers. One entry per CDR3 protein, called by TCRdb with MiXCR from the PCR reads. The table has about 820,000 distinct CDR3 sequences, roughly 50% seen once. The V end lost 6 bases, the J end lost 1 base, and 13 bases lay between the germline ends. This CDR3 contains 14 residues. Germline V gene lookup returns CDR1 DFQATT and CDR2 SNEGSKA (reference sequence). The sequenced sample consisted of blood. This rearrangement joins TRBV20-1 to TRBJ2-1, with a tentative D call TRBD2 (5 bases). This sequence originates from a girl aged 10 to 17 with multiple sclerosis. The CDR3 nucleotides are TGCAGTGCCCTCAGGTGGGAGTCCTACAATGAGCAGTTCTTC. Its translation is CSALRWESYNEQFF.